This T cell receptor beta chain originates from a study of cytomegalovirus exposure and HLA in healthy donors. Study-wide results and limits: The CMV antigen specificity of a few CMV-associated chains was confirmed through in vitro analysis.

CDR1 is SQVTM and CDR2 is ANQGSEA in the germline V gene. The CDR3 is 11 amino acids long, termini counted. Measured with immunoSEQ multiplex PCR; TCRdb has only the in-frame clones, and not every one. The sample contains 200,000 to 250,000 clones, approximately 87% of which appear only once. The donors formed part of the roughly 110-subject validation cohort, distinct from the approximately 630-subject first cohort. A remark on this clone: The antigen is undetermined. It is likely a read error, because the conserved phenylalanine at the end of the CDR3 is missing. The limits of the CDR3 on the DNA are not certain, so only TCRdb's listed CDR3 is given.

This chain uses TRBV29-1 with TRBJ2-3; TRBD2 reflects the table's D call only, with no check against the DNA. This clonotype originated in a young woman in good health and CMV-seronegative. Specimen: PBMCs. The CDR3 loop reads CSVHRGLAGML.